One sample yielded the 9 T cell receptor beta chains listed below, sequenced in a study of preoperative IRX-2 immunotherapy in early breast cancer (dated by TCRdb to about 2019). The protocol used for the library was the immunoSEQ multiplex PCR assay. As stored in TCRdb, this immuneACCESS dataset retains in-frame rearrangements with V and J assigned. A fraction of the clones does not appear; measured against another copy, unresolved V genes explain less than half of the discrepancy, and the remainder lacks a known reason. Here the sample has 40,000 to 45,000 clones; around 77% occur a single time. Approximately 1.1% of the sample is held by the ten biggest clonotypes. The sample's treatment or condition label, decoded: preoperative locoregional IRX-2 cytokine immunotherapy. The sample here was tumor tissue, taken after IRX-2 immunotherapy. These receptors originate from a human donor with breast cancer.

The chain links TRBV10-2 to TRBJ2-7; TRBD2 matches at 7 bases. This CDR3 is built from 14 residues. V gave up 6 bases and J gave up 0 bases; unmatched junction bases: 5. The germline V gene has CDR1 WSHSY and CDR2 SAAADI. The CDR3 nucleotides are TGCGCCAGCAGGCAGGGAGGGAGCTCCTACGAGCAGTACTTC. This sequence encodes CASRQGGSSYEQYF.

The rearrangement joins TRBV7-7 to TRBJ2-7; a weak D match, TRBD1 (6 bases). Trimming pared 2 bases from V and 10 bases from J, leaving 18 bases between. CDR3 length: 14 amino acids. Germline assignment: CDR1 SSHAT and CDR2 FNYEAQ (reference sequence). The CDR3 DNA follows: TGTGCCAGCAGCTTATCGACAGGTAGCCCTACTCAGTACTTC. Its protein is CASSLSTGSPTQYF.

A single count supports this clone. CDR3: CASSESSGREEFF. The CDR3 DNA is TGCGCCAGCAGTGAGTCGTCGGGGAGGGAAGAGTTCTTC. The chain uses TRBV10-2 and TRBJ2-1, with 7 bases lining up with TRBD2. V lost 0 bases to trimming and J lost 14 bases; unmatched junction nucleotides: 7. The germline CDR1 and CDR2 sequences are WSHSY and SAAADI. The CDR3 spans 13 residues.

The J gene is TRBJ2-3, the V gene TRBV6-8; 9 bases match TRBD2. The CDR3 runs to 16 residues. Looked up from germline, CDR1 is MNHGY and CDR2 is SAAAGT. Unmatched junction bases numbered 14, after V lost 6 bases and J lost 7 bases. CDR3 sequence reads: CASRDKAGGTLHTQYF. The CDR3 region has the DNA TGTGCCAGCAGAGATAAAGCGGGAGGAACTCTCCATACGCAGTATTTT.

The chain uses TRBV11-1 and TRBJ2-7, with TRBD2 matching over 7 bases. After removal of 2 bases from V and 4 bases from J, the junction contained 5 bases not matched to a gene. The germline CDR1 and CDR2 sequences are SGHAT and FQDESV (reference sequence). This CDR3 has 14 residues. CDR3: CASSLSGRGYEQYF. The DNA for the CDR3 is TGTGCCAGCAGCTTAAGTGGGAGGGGATACGAGCAGTACTTC. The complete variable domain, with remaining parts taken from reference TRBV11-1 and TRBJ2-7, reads EAEVAQSPRYKITEKSQAVAFWCDPISGHATLYWYRQILGQGPELLVQFQDESVVDDSQLPKDRFSAERLKGVDSTLKIQPAELGDSAMYLCASSLSGRGYEQYFGPGTRLTVT.

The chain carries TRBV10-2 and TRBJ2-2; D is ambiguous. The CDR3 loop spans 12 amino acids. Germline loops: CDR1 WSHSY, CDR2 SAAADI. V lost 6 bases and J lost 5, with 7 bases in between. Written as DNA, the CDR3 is TGCGCCAGCAGCATAGGAACCGGGGAGCTGTTTTTT. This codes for CASSIGTGELFF.

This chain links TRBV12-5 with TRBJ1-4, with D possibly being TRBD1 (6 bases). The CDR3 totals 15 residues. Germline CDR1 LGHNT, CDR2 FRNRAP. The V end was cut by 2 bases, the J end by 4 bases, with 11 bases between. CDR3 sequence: CASGLFGRGNEKLFF. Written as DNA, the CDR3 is TGTGCTAGTGGTTTGTTTGGCAGGGGTAATGAAAAACTGTTTTTT.

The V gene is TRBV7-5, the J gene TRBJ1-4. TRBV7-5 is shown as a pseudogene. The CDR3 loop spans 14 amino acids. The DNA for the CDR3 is TGTGCCAGCTCTAAGGGGGGAACTAATGAAAAACTGTTTTTT. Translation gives CASSKGGTNEKLFF.

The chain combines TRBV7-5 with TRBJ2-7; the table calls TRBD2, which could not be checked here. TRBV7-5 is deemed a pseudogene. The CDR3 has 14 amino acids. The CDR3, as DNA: TGTGCCAGCAGCTTAGCGGGGGGGGAATACGAGCAGTACTTC. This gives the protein CASSLAGGEYEQYF.